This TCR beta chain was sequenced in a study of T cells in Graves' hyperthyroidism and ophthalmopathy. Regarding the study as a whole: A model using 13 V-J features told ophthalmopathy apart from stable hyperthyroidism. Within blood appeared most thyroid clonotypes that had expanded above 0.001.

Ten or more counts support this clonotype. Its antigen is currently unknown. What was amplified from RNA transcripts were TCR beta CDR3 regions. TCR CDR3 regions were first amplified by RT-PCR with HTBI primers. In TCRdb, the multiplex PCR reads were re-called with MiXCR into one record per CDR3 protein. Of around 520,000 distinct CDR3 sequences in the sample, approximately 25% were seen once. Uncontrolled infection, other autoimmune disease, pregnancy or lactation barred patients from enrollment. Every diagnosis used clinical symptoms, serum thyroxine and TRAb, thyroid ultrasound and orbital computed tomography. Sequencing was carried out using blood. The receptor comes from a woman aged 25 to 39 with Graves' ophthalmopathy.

The CDR3 DNA reads as TGTGCCAGCAGCATGGGGGGCGGAGGCTACACCTTC. Translation gives CASSMGGGGYTF. The V gene is TRBV28, the J gene TRBJ1-2, with D tentatively TRBD1 (6 bases). Trimming cost V 6 bases and J 8 bases, with 13 bases left between them. CDR3 length: 12 residues. Germline lookup yields CDR1 MDHEN and CDR2 SYDVKM.